A selection of T cell receptor beta chains follows, all from one sample in a study of control samples from healthy donors and cancer patients. Data came from immunoSEQ multiplex PCR; TCRdb stores just in-frame clones and leaves some out. The repertoire holds about 160,000 clones, with roughly 94% as singletons. The sequenced sample was PBMCs. These receptors originate from a man aged 55 to 70 with colorectal cancer. Both conserved end residues are part of each CDR3. A D gene is named only where the DNA matches it firmly. Clone size appears in some rows only: once, few, many, or a class for an expanded clone.

v_gene,abundance,j_gene,d_gene,CDR3aa,CDR3nt
TRBV11-2,.,TRBJ2-7,.,CASSLDRLSYEQYF,TGTGCCAGCAGCTTAGATCGTCTATCCTACGAGCAGTACTTC
TRBV2,.,TRBJ2-7,.,CASLRGPSYEQYF,TGTGCCAGCTTGAGGGGACCCTCCTACGAGCAGTACTTC
TRBV30,once,TRBJ2-7,.,CAWSVKGGRGYEQYF,TGTGCCTGGAGTGTAAAGGGAGGCCGCGGCTACGAGCAGTACTTC
TRBV6-6,.,TRBJ2-3,.,CASSYGGATDTQYF,TGTGCCAGCAGTTACGGGGGGGCTACAGATACGCAGTATTTT
TRBV9,.,TRBJ2-3,TRBD2,CASSASGGALRATQYF,TGTGCCAGCAGCGCTAGCGGGGGGGCTTTGAGGGCTACGCAGTATTTT
TRBV6-5,.,TRBJ1-2,.,CASSYSSLDAWGYTF,TGTGCCAGCAGTTACTCCTCCCTAGACGCGTGGGGCTACACCTTC
TRBV29-1,once,TRBJ1-2,.,CSVVETRDGYTF,TGCAGCGTTGTGGAGACTCGGGATGGCTACACCTTC
TRBV5-6,.,TRBJ2-7,TRBD2,CASSSPLAEGSYLSYEQYF,TGTGCCAGCAGCTCGCCACTAGCGGAAGGATCGTACCTCTCCTACGAGCAGTACTTC
TRBV7-9,once,TRBJ2-3,.,CASSTGPLTDTQYF,TGTGCCAGCAGCACGGGACCTCTCACAGATACGCAGTATTTT
TRBV30,.,TRBJ1-1,TRBD1,CAGTGSNTEAFF,TGTGCCGGGACAGGGAGTAACACTGAAGCTTTCTTT
TRBV10-2,.,TRBJ2-1,.,CASGDSYNEQFF,TGCGCCAGCGGGGATTCCTACAATGAGCAGTTCTTC
TRBV30,.,TRBJ2-5,TRBD2,CAWRTSGGVETQYF,TGTGCCTGGAGGACTAGCGGGGGGGTAGAGACCCAGTACTTC
TRBV18,.,TRBJ2-2,.,CASSPREGAGELFF,TGTGCCAGCTCACCACGTGAGGGGGCCGGGGAGCTGTTTTTT
TRBV27,.,TRBJ2-7,.,CASSFAGSEKGYEQYF,TGTGCCAGCAGTTTCGCAGGGTCCGAGAAGGGCTACGAGCAGTACTTC
TRBV9,.,TRBJ1-4,.,CASNSWGGENEKLFF,TGTGCCAGCAACTCCTGGGGAGGAGAGAATGAAAAACTGTTTTTT
TRBV14,.,TRBJ2-5,TRBD1,CASSQGLTGAGQETQYF,TGTGCCAGCAGCCAAGGGTTGACAGGGGCGGGGCAAGAGACCCAGTACTTC
TRBV3-1/TRBV3-2,.,TRBJ1-2,.,CASSHSDRGYTF,TGTGCCAGCAGCCATTCTGACAGAGGCTACACCTTC
TRBV3-1/TRBV3-2,.,TRBJ2-2,TRBD1,CASSTTGTVNTGELFF,TGTGCCAGCAGCACCACCGGGACAGTGAACACCGGGGAGCTGTTTTTT
TRBV3-1/TRBV3-2,.,TRBJ1-1,.,CASSLAAGRESEAFF,TGTGCCAGCAGCCTCGCGGCGGGCAGGGAATCTGAAGCTTTCTTT
TRBV7-9,once,TRBJ2-7,.,CASSPNQGVWQYF,TGTGCCAGCAGCCCAAACCAGGGTGTGTGGCAGTACTTC
TRBV28,.,TRBJ2-1,.,CASSSPTGFSYNEQFF,TGTGCCAGCAGTTCCCCGACCGGGTTCTCCTACAATGAGCAGTTCTTC
TRBV10-3,.,TRBJ2-5,.,CAISESAGRGETQYF,TGTGCCATCAGTGAGTCGGCAGGTCGGGGGGAGACCCAGTACTTC
TRBV6-5,.,TRBJ2-2,TRBD1,CAGGRDRGSGELFF,TGTGCCGGAGGGAGGGACAGGGGGTCCGGGGAGCTGTTTTTT
TRBV27,.,TRBJ2-4,.,CASSLSGMAKNIQYF,TGTGCCAGCAGTCTATCCGGGATGGCCAAAAACATTCAGTACTTC
TRBV11-2,.,TRBJ1-1,.,CASSLILNTEAFF,TGTGCCAGCAGCTTAATCCTGAACACTGAAGCTTTCTTT
TRBV10-1,.,TRBJ1-2,TRBD1,CASSESPEVSTGSNGYTF,TGCGCCAGCAGTGAGTCCCCCGAGGTTTCGACAGGGTCGAATGGCTACACCTTC
TRBV6-6,.,TRBJ1-2,.,CASSMGDYGYTF,TGTGCCAGCAGTATGGGGGACTATGGCTACACCTTC
TRBV10-3,.,TRBJ2-5,TRBD2,CATRAGEIQETQYF,TGTGCCACCAGAGCGGGGGAAATCCAAGAGACCCAGTACTTC
TRBV10-3,.,TRBJ2-1,TRBD2,CAISGLAGNEQFF,TGTGCCATCAGCGGACTAGCGGGGAATGAGCAGTTCTTC
TRBV6-6,.,TRBJ2-7,.,CASSYSTAVSYEQYF,TGTGCCAGCAGTTACTCGACGGCAGTCTCCTACGAGCAGTACTTC
TRBV2,.,TRBJ1-5,.,CASSEQGYSNQPQHF,TGTGCCAGCAGTGAACAAGGTTATAGCAATCAGCCCCAGCATTTT
TRBV7-2,.,TRBJ1-4,.,CASSEHRDLNEKLFF,TGTGCCAGCAGCGAACACCGGGACCTTAATGAAAAACTGTTTTTT
TRBV4-3,.,TRBJ1-5,.,CASSQDSGVGNQPQHF,TGCGCCAGCAGCCAAGATTCGGGGGTGGGAAATCAGCCCCAGCATTTT
TRBV14,.,TRBJ1-4,.,CASSQDLGATNEKLFF,TGTGCCAGCAGCCAAGATCTAGGGGCGACTAATGAAAAACTGTTTTTT
TRBV10-1,.,TRBJ2-7,TRBD1,CAISGTGLYEQYF,TGCGCCATCTCCGGGACAGGGCTCTACGAGCAGTACTTC
TRBV10-3,.,TRBJ2-7,.,CAISIGTLEPYEQYF,TGTGCCATCAGTATAGGGACTCTTGAGCCCTACGAGCAGTACTTC
TRBV6-6,.,TRBJ1-4,.,CASSYRPRTTNEKLFF,TGTGCCAGCAGTTACCGGCCGCGAACAACTAATGAAAAACTGTTTTTT
TRBV4-1,.,TRBJ2-3,TRBD2,CASSHRTSLSADTQYF,TGCGCCAGCAGCCACCGGACTAGCCTGAGTGCAGATACGCAGTATTTT
TRBV5-1,.,TRBJ2-4,.,CASSPGGGRTMVLAKNIQYF,TGCGCCAGCAGTCCCGGGGGCGGCAGGACCATGGTTTTAGCCAAAAACATTCAGTACTTC
TRBV6-5,.,TRBJ2-3,.,CASSSPSTVTQYF,TGTGCCAGCAGTAGCCCCTCTACCGTTACGCAGTATTTT
TRBV11-3,.,TRBJ2-1,TRBD2,CASSLEAGGFYNEQFF,TGTGCCAGCAGCTTAGAAGCGGGGGGTTTCTACAATGAGCAGTTCTTC
TRBV7-2,.,TRBJ1-2,.,CASSLQTEGGYTF,TGTGCCAGCAGCCTCCAGACAGAAGGTGGCTACACCTTC
TRBV7-8,.,TRBJ2-3,.,CASSSALTGTPSTDTQYF,TGTGCCAGCAGCTCGGCGCTCACCGGGACCCCTAGCACAGATACGCAGTATTTT
TRBV9,few,TRBJ1-2,TRBD1,CASSVGTGNYGYTF,TGTGCCAGCAGCGTAGGGACAGGGAACTATGGCTACACCTTC
TRBV11-2,.,TRBJ2-7,.,CASSSSLGAVGEPYF,TGTGCCAGCAGCTCATCCCTGGGAGCCGTGGGCGAACCGTACTTC
TRBV24-1,.,TRBJ1-5,TRBD1,CATSESTGPQPQHF,TGTGCCACCAGTGAGTCGACAGGGCCTCAGCCCCAGCATTTT
TRBV29-1,.,TRBJ2-5,TRBD1,CSVEQGGGETQYF,TGCAGCGTGGAACAGGGGGGCGGAGAGACCCAGTACTTC
TRBV2,.,TRBJ2-2,TRBD2,CASSVRGGPNTGELFF,TGTGCCAGCAGTGTTCGGGGGGGCCCGAACACCGGGGAGCTGTTTTTT
TRBV29-1,.,TRBJ1-2,.,CSVEDLGLGYTF,TGCAGCGTTGAAGATCTAGGGTTGGGCTACACCTTC
TRBV29-1,once,TRBJ2-5,TRBD2,CSVVGASGVQETQYF,TGCAGCGTTGTCGGGGCTAGCGGGGTGCAGGAGACCCAGTACTTC
TRBV30,few,TRBJ1-5,.,CAWSTKPYRTPNQPQHF,TGTGCCTGGAGTACGAAGCCGTATCGTACCCCCAATCAGCCCCAGCATTTT
TRBV5-1,.,TRBJ2-7,.,CASSFGATYEQYF,TGCGCCAGCAGCTTCGGGGCCACCTACGAGCAGTACTTC
TRBV15,.,TRBJ2-7,TRBD1,CATSRDLTGDLLDEQYF,TGTGCCACCAGCAGAGATCTTACAGGGGACCTCCTGGACGAGCAGTACTTC
TRBV18,.,TRBJ2-5,.,CASSGETQYF,TGTGCCAGCTCAGGAGAGACCCAGTACTTC
TRBV9,.,TRBJ2-1,TRBD2,CASSAGTSSYNEQFF,TGTGCCAGCAGCGCCGGGACTAGCTCCTACAATGAGCAGTTCTTC
TRBV13,.,TRBJ2-1,.,CASSSDGNEQFF,TGTGCCAGCAGCTCGGACGGGAATGAGCAGTTCTTC
TRBV7-9,.,TRBJ1-6,.,CASSLDGTYNSPLHF,TGTGCCAGCAGCTTAGACGGGACCTATAATTCACCCCTCCACTTT
TRBV4-3,.,TRBJ2-7,.,CASSPSRGSLSYEQYF,TGCGCCAGCAGCCCCTCTAGGGGTAGCCTTTCCTACGAGCAGTACTTC
TRBV29-1,once,TRBJ1-1,.,CSVRTVNTEAFF,TGCAGCGTCCGGACGGTGAACACTGAAGCTTTCTTT
TRBV7-2,.,TRBJ2-5,TRBD1,CASSLATYRTGGRKTQYF,TGTGCCAGCAGCTTAGCGACATACCGGACAGGGGGCAGGAAGACCCAGTACTTC